The rows below give T cell receptor beta chains drawn from one sample of a study of T-cell memory formation after mild COVID-19. One entry per CDR3 protein results from TCRdb running MiXCR on the 5' RACE reads. Of 150,000 to 200,000 distinct CDR3 sequences listed, roughly 28% are singletons. The material sequenced was PBMCs or a T cell subset sorted from them (not recorded which). These receptor sequences come from an adult woman who had mild COVID-19 (a few samples of this study predate the infection). Cell type and time point are not known. The CDR3 runs from the conserved cysteine through the conserved F or W. Fields, in order: J gene, clone size, D gene, V gene, CDR3 protein, CDR3 DNA. D genes are given only for firm matches. The size of a clone is reported for some rows only, either as once, few or many, or as a class for expanded clones.

j_call: TRBJ2-4; clone_size: -; d_call: -; v_call: TRBV6-5; cdr3_aa: CASSYGHLGGSKNIQYF; cdr3_nt: TGTGCCAGCAGTTATGGGCACCTGGGGGGAAGCAAAAACATTCAGTACTTC
j_call: TRBJ2-1; clone_size: many; d_call: -; v_call: TRBV5-5; cdr3_aa: CASGLGGEGYNEQFF; cdr3_nt: TGTGCCAGCGGTTTGGGTGGAGAAGGCTACAATGAGCAGTTCTTC
j_call: TRBJ2-1; clone_size: -; d_call: TRBD2; v_call: TRBV2; cdr3_aa: CASHWGELAGYNEQFF; cdr3_nt: TGTGCCAGCCACTGGGGGGAACTAGCGGGGTACAATGAGCAGTTCTTC
j_call: TRBJ2-2; clone_size: -; d_call: -; v_call: TRBV5-1; cdr3_aa: CASSLVQLNTGELFF; cdr3_nt: TGCGCCAGCAGCTTGGTACAGCTCAACACCGGGGAGCTGTTTTTT
j_call: TRBJ1-1; clone_size: -; d_call: -; v_call: TRBV20-1; cdr3_aa: CSARASGTEAFF; cdr3_nt: TGCAGTGCTAGAGCATCCGGCACTGAAGCTTTCTTT
j_call: TRBJ2-3; clone_size: -; d_call: TRBD2; v_call: TRBV29-1; cdr3_aa: CSVEGSGMTDTQYF; cdr3_nt: TGCAGCGTTGAAGGTAGCGGGATGACAGATACGCAGTATTTT
j_call: TRBJ1-1; clone_size: -; d_call: -; v_call: TRBV24-1; cdr3_aa: CATSDRRWTEAFF; cdr3_nt: TGTGCCACCAGTGATCGACGGTGGACTGAAGCTTTCTTT
j_call: TRBJ1-2; clone_size: -; d_call: -; v_call: TRBV12-3/TRBV12-4; cdr3_aa: CATNRDYGYGYTF; cdr3_nt: TGTGCCACCAACAGGGACTACGGCTATGGCTACACCTTC
j_call: TRBJ2-1; clone_size: few; d_call: TRBD2; v_call: TRBV20-1; cdr3_aa: CSARTSGSNEQFF; cdr3_nt: TGCAGTGCTAGGACTAGCGGGAGCAATGAGCAGTTCTTC
j_call: TRBJ2-7; clone_size: -; d_call: TRBD2; v_call: TRBV20-1; cdr3_aa: CSASMTSGTYEQYF; cdr3_nt: TGCAGTGCTAGTATGACTAGCGGGACCTACGAGCAGTACTTC
j_call: TRBJ2-7; clone_size: -; d_call: -; v_call: TRBV30; cdr3_aa: CAWRTVYEQYF; cdr3_nt: TGTGCCTGGAGGACAGTCTACGAGCAGTACTTC
j_call: TRBJ2-5; clone_size: -; d_call: TRBD2; v_call: TRBV12-3/TRBV12-4; cdr3_aa: CASSPVAGPDQETQYF; cdr3_nt: TGTGCCAGCAGCCCCGTAGCGGGACCAGATCAAGAGACCCAGTACTTC
j_call: TRBJ2-3; clone_size: -; d_call: -; v_call: TRBV7-2; cdr3_aa: CASRYSHEPGDTQYF; cdr3_nt: TGTGCCAGCAGGTACTCCCACGAGCCAGGGGATACGCAGTATTTT
j_call: TRBJ1-2; clone_size: -; d_call: -; v_call: TRBV12-3/TRBV12-4; cdr3_aa: CASSPRGQGSNYGYTF; cdr3_nt: TGTGCCAGCAGCCCGAGGGGCCAGGGATCTAACTATGGCTACACCTTC
j_call: TRBJ1-2; clone_size: -; d_call: -; v_call: TRBV27; cdr3_aa: CASSLGGGYYGYTF; cdr3_nt: TGTGCCAGCAGTTTAGGGGGAGGGTACTATGGCTACACCTTC
j_call: TRBJ2-7; clone_size: few; d_call: TRBD1; v_call: TRBV4-1; cdr3_aa: CASSQEVDRAAYEQYF; cdr3_nt: TGCGCCAGCAGCCAAGAAGTCGACAGGGCGGCCTACGAGCAGTACTTC
j_call: TRBJ1-3; clone_size: -; d_call: -; v_call: TRBV25-1; cdr3_aa: CASSSLTGGNTIYF; cdr3_nt: TGTGCCAGCAGCTCACTAACTGGTGGAAACACCATATATTTT
j_call: TRBJ2-7; clone_size: -; d_call: -; v_call: TRBV4-1; cdr3_aa: CASSQVRDSLYEQYF; cdr3_nt: TGCGCCAGCAGCCAAGTTCGCGACAGTCTCTACGAGCAGTACTTC
j_call: TRBJ2-3; clone_size: many; d_call: TRBD2; v_call: TRBV6-4; cdr3_aa: CASSATSGGSDTQYF; cdr3_nt: TGTGCCAGCAGTGCGACTAGCGGGGGATCAGATACGCAGTATTTT
j_call: TRBJ2-1; clone_size: -; d_call: -; v_call: TRBV7-8; cdr3_aa: CASSSRSADEQFF; cdr3_nt: TGTGCCAGCAGCTCCCGGTCGGCGGATGAGCAGTTCTTC
j_call: TRBJ2-7; clone_size: once; d_call: TRBD2; v_call: TRBV11-2; cdr3_aa: CASSWTSGPSYEQYF; cdr3_nt: TGTGCCAGCAGCTGGACTAGCGGCCCGTCCTACGAGCAGTACTTC
j_call: TRBJ2-2; clone_size: few; d_call: TRBD1; v_call: TRBV6-2/TRBV6-3; cdr3_aa: CASSYSAATGGTDTGELFF; cdr3_nt: TGTGCCAGCAGTTACTCGGCGGCTACAGGGGGCACGGACACCGGGGAGCTGTTTTTT
j_call: TRBJ1-1; clone_size: -; d_call: -; v_call: TRBV15; cdr3_aa: CATSRDSGQNTEAFF; cdr3_nt: TGTGCCACCAGCAGAGATAGTGGACAGAACACTGAAGCTTTCTTT
j_call: TRBJ1-4; clone_size: few; d_call: -; v_call: TRBV3-1; cdr3_aa: CASSQRPTRDEKLFF; cdr3_nt: TGTGCCAGCAGCCAAAGGCCGACACGCGATGAAAAACTGTTTTTT
j_call: TRBJ1-3; clone_size: -; d_call: -; v_call: TRBV5-1; cdr3_aa: CASSFSSGTPGNTIYF; cdr3_nt: TGCGCCAGCAGCTTTAGTAGCGGGACCCCAGGAAACACCATATATTTT
j_call: TRBJ1-1; clone_size: few; d_call: -; v_call: TRBV7-9; cdr3_aa: CASSTGAGTAEAFF; cdr3_nt: TGTGCCAGCAGCACCGGGGCTGGAACGGCTGAAGCTTTCTTT
j_call: TRBJ1-6; clone_size: few; d_call: -; v_call: TRBV7-2; cdr3_aa: CASSLGPRRPANSPLHF; cdr3_nt: TGTGCCAGCAGCTTAGGTCCTCGACGGCCCGCGAATTCACCCCTCCACTTT
j_call: TRBJ2-4; clone_size: few; d_call: -; v_call: TRBV6-5; cdr3_aa: CASSYGAAGDLQYF; cdr3_nt: TGTGCCAGCAGTTACGGGGCAGCTGGGGACCTTCAGTACTTC
j_call: TRBJ2-5; clone_size: -; d_call: TRBD1; v_call: TRBV9; cdr3_aa: CASSAGTAYQETQYF; cdr3_nt: TGTGCCAGCAGCGCCGGGACAGCGTACCAAGAGACCCAGTACTTC
j_call: TRBJ2-1; clone_size: -; d_call: -; v_call: TRBV6-5; cdr3_aa: CASSPWAYGTPYNEQFF; cdr3_nt: TGTGCCAGCAGTCCTTGGGCATACGGGACACCATACAATGAGCAGTTCTTC
j_call: TRBJ1-2; clone_size: -; d_call: TRBD1; v_call: TRBV15; cdr3_aa: CATSGFLGQVDDYGYTF; cdr3_nt: TGTGCCACCAGCGGATTCCTAGGACAGGTTGATGACTATGGCTACACCTTC
j_call: TRBJ1-1; clone_size: few; d_call: -; v_call: TRBV20-1; cdr3_aa: CSASWGMNTEAFF; cdr3_nt: TGCAGTGCCTCATGGGGGATGAACACTGAAGCTTTCTTT
j_call: TRBJ2-7; clone_size: -; d_call: -; v_call: TRBV6-2/TRBV6-3; cdr3_aa: CASSSKGYEQYF; cdr3_nt: TGTGCCAGCAGTTCAAAGGGATACGAGCAGTACTTC
j_call: TRBJ2-7; clone_size: -; d_call: -; v_call: TRBV20-1; cdr3_aa: CSAGDGVSEQYF; cdr3_nt: TGCAGTGCTGGGGATGGGGTCTCCGAGCAGTACTTC
j_call: TRBJ1-5; clone_size: few; d_call: -; v_call: TRBV30; cdr3_aa: CAWSVGGSTVTQPQHF; cdr3_nt: TGTGCCTGGAGTGTAGGGGGGAGTACAGTTACTCAGCCCCAGCATTTT
j_call: TRBJ2-7; clone_size: -; d_call: -; v_call: TRBV6-4; cdr3_aa: CASSLTTGYEQYF; cdr3_nt: TGTGCCAGCAGCCTCACCACGGGGTACGAGCAGTACTTC
j_call: TRBJ2-1; clone_size: -; d_call: -; v_call: TRBV7-9; cdr3_aa: CASSSPRDGLGQFF; cdr3_nt: TGTGCCAGCAGCTCACCCCGGGACGGATTAGGGCAGTTCTTC
j_call: TRBJ2-7; clone_size: -; d_call: -; v_call: TRBV6-2/TRBV6-3; cdr3_aa: CASTALALKTSYEQYF; cdr3_nt: TGTGCCAGCACGGCGCTAGCTCTGAAGACATCCTACGAGCAGTACTTC
j_call: TRBJ1-1; clone_size: -; d_call: -; v_call: TRBV10-3; cdr3_aa: CAIRGDAYSGEAFF; cdr3_nt: TGTGCCATCAGAGGGGACGCGTACTCAGGTGAAGCTTTCTTT
j_call: TRBJ1-1; clone_size: -; d_call: TRBD1; v_call: TRBV7-2; cdr3_aa: CASSLGQGAGTEAFF; cdr3_nt: TGTGCCAGCAGCCTTGGACAGGGGGCTGGTACTGAAGCTTTCTTT